The 8 T cell receptor beta chains reported below all come from one sample, sequenced in a study of regulatory T cells in long-lasting Graves disease. According to the study, TCR beta libraries were built with iRepertoire HTBI primers and CDR3-region Arm-PCR. TCRdb used MiXCR to reprocess the multiplex PCR reads, holding one entry per CDR3 protein. The sample shows about 430,000 distinct CDR3 sequences, around a fifth of them seen only once. Time point reported: persistent/refractory GD, antithyroid drugs over 5 years with positive TRAb. Generation of the TCR library employed RNA extracted from PBMCs. Here the sequenced sample was peripheral blood mononuclear cells (PBMCs), taken when the disease was refractory, from a patient treated with antithyroid drugs. These receptors all stem from a female donor with Graves disease.

The table lists this clonotype with a few counts. V gene TRBV7-3 combines with J gene TRBJ2-3, with 11 bases that match TRBD1. From germline, CDR1 is SGHTA and CDR2 FQGTGA. This CDR3 is built from 14 residues. J lost 3 bases, V lost 5 bases, and 1 base had no gene match. The CDR3 bases are TGTGCCAGCAGCCGGGACAGGGGGACAGATACGCAGTATTTT. Its protein is CASSRDRGTDTQYF. Drawing the rest from reference TRBV7-3 and TRBJ2-3, the complete variable domain is GAGVSQTPSNKVTEKGKYVELRCDPISGHTALYWYRQSLGQGPEFLIYFQGTGAADDSGLPNDRFFAVRPEGSVSTLKIQRTERGDSAVYLCASSRDRGTDTQYFGPGTRLTVL.

This clonotype was detected only a few times. The chain combines TRBV3-1 with TRBJ1-1; unclear D gene. This CDR3 region has 18 residues. Trimming stripped 3 bases from V and 1 base from J, with 21 bases between. The germline V gene has CDR1 LGHDT and CDR2 YNNKEL (reference sequence). Written as DNA, the CDR3 is TGTGCCAGCAGCCAGCGTCCGGGCCCCTTATTGGGGAACACTGAAGCTTTCTTT. It is translated as CASSQRPGPLLGNTEAFF.

Many counts were recorded for this clonotype. DNA of the CDR3: TGTGCCAGCAGTAATACAGGGCCCATGAGCTACGAGCAGTACTTC. Translation: CASSNTGPMSYEQYF. The V gene is TRBV28, the J gene TRBJ2-7; D is perhaps TRBD1 (6 bases). Trimming removed 5 bases at V and 3 bases at J, with 17 bases between. Germline values: CDR1 MDHEN, CDR2 SYDVKM. CDR3 size: 15 residues. Variable domain in full (rest from reference TRBV28 and TRBJ2-7): DVKVTQSSRYLVKRTGEKVFLECVQDMDHENMFWYRQDPGLGLRLIYFSYDVKMKEKGDIPEGYSVSREKKERFSLILESASTNQTSMYLCASSNTGPMSYEQYFGPGTRLTVT.

This clonotype was observed a handful of times. The J gene is TRBJ2-5, the V gene TRBV28; 11 bases are shared with TRBD2. This CDR3 spans 16 amino acids. Germline CDR1 is MDHEN and CDR2 is SYDVKM. The ends lost 6 bases at V and 4 bases at J; junction bases unmatched: 10. CDR3 region: CASSLLLAGGGETQYF. The DNA for the CDR3 is TGTGCCAGCAGCCTCCTGCTAGCGGGAGGTGGAGAGACCCAGTACTTC.

In its sample, this clonotype was seen many times. This rearrangement joins TRBV9 to TRBJ2-5; perhaps D is TRBD1 or TRBD2 (5 bases each). The CDR3 has 17 residues. CDR1 is SGDLS, CDR2 YYNGEE, per germline. The V end was cut by 3 bases, the J end by 3 bases, with 21 bases between. The CDR3 coding sequence is TGTGCCAGCAGCGGCGATCGGGGCCGGGGTTTCGAAGAGACCCAGTACTTC. Its translation: CASSGDRGRGFEETQYF.

In this sample, this clonotype turned up a few times. The rearrangement uses TRBV27 and TRBJ2-1, with 10 bases matching TRBD2. The germline V gene encodes CDR1 MNHEY and CDR2 SMNVEV (reference sequence). Unmatched junction bases numbered 6, after V lost 4 bases and J lost 6 bases. The CDR3 has 15 amino acids. The CDR3 region is CASSWLAGAGNEQFF. CDR3 nucleotide sequence: TGTGCCAGCAGTTGGCTAGCGGGAGCGGGCAATGAGCAGTTCTTC.

This clonotype occurred many times. A junction end diverges from the germline sequence, so it may reflect a read error. The chain links TRBV19 to TRBJ2-5, with unresolved D. Germline lookup yields CDR1 LNHDA and CDR2 SQIVND (reference sequence). The length of the CDR3 is 11 residues. The CDR3 coding sequence is TGTGCCAGCAGTATACAAGAGACCCAGTACTTC. Translating it yields CASSIQETQYF.

Regarding this clonotype: This probably arose from a read error, given a far larger clone one base away. The CDR3 spells CASSPWGRNTEAFF. Here the CDR3 DNA reads TGTGCCAGCAGCCCCTGGGGCAGGAACACTGAAGCTTTCTTT. This chain links TRBV3-1 with TRBJ1-1; D perhaps matches TRBD1 (5 bases). V was cut by 4 bases and J by 1 base, with 10 bases left in between. Germline V CDR1 and CDR2: LGHDT, YNNKEL (reference sequence). The CDR3 runs to 14 residues.